This TCR beta chain was identified in a study of T-cell memory formation after mild COVID-19 (dated by TCRdb to about 2021). Some background on the complete study: TCR sequence clusters from the two donors were found to be largely donor specific. Longitudinal TCRalpha and TCRbeta repertoire sequencing tracked T-cell clones expanding and contracting after mild COVID-19 in two donors. Two young, previously healthy adult volunteers, one female and one male, were included in the cohort.

Study-level results and caveats: SARS-CoV-2 specificity was not confirmed for the second-wave clones peaking on day 37. Only two mild cases were covered by the study, and larger cohorts that include severe cases with pre-infection samples were considered necessary. The detection of some responding clones in pre-infection memory suggests that pre-existing cross-reactive memory T cells joined the SARS-CoV-2 response. From day 15 to 85, contracting clones showed balanced CD4/CD8 phenotypes, whereas a second wave of clones that expanded from day 15 to 37 leaned towards CD4+. Contracting CD4+ clones turned up mainly in the CM and EM memory subsets, whereas EMRA was where CD8+ clones were enriched.

Instrument used: Illumina NovaSeq 6000. TCRalpha and TCRbeta cDNA libraries were built by 5'RACE with constant-segment primers, adding sample barcodes and unique molecular identifiers. RNA was extracted from every sample with Trizol reagent. The libraries were amplified in two PCR steps, and the second step added a second sample barcode and Illumina TruSeq adapters. Libraries were sequenced on an Illumina NovaSeq with 2 x 150 bp paired-end reads. Per the original workflow: Demultiplexing of reads and collapsing into UMI-guided consensus sequences were performed with migec v1.2.7. Using mixcr v2.1.11, the UMI consensuses were aligned to TRA and TRB V and J templates and assembled into clonotypes. Expanded or contracted clonotypes were those called significant by both edgeR and NoisET, with noise models trained on biological replicates. For edgeR calls, the cutoffs were a false discovery rate-adjusted p below 0.01 and a log2 fold-change threshold of 1. As an exploratory analysis of dynamics, max-normalized trajectories of the 1000 most abundant clonotypes were examined with PCA combined with hierarchical clustering. Separately sequenced CD4+ and CD8+ repertoires were used to assign the CD4 or CD8 phenotype of responding clones. The raw public reads went through TCRdb reprocessing: fastp at Q25, MiXCR clone calling, in-frame beta chains kept. CDR3 protein duplicates are merged, each entry listing the most common genes and DNA. These V and J calls originate from TCRdb's pipeline instead of the authors' own analysis. The sample has more than 25,000 distinct CDR3 sequences on record, 7.4% of them singletons. The top ten constitute over 12% of the sample.

Ficoll-Paque density gradient centrifugation was the method used to isolate PBMCs. The table lists this clonotype with a count of one. Its specific antigen is unknown. Per-nucleotide qualities are absent, and no much larger clonotype sits a single base away. Just one read gives weak support. The CDR3 numbers 13 residues from cysteine through phenylalanine. Just CDR3 DNA is preserved here, 39 bases in frame from base 1. From the germline V gene, CDR1 is SGHTA and CDR2 is FQGNSA. Material: PBMCs or a T cell subset sorted from them (not recorded which). The receptor comes from an adult woman who had mild COVID-19 (a few samples of this study predate the infection). The sample titles of this study are shuffled in the database, so cell type and time point are left out; the donor was told from shared clones. Recombination joined TRBV7-2 with TRBJ2-1, with the D gene too uncertain to name. The DNA end lines up better with TRBJ2-7; the J call may be wrong. The nucleotide sequence is given as TGTGCCAGCAGCTCCCTTCCGGGCTACGAGCAGTACTTC. Its coded protein is CASSSLPGYEQYF.